The 25 T cell receptor beta chains below were found in one sample sequenced in a study of regulatory T cells in long-lasting Graves disease. The authors built TCR beta libraries using iRepertoire HTBI primers and Arm-PCR of CDR3 regions. TCRdb redid the calling of the multiplex PCR reads with MiXCR, one entry per CDR3 protein. The repertoire holds 560,000 or so distinct CDR3 sequences, 15% to 20% seen once, with more than 10% in the top ten. The time point denotes: newly diagnosed GD, antithyroid drugs for less than 3 months. PBMCs were the source of the RNA used for TCR sequencing. A further study also used this sample, focusing on T cells in Graves' hyperthyroidism and ophthalmopathy.

Sequencing used peripheral blood mononuclear cells (PBMCs), obtained at new diagnosis, from a patient treated with antithyroid drugs. The receptor source for this set is a man aged 18 to 30 with Graves disease.

This rearrangement joins TRBV19 to TRBJ1-1; no reliable D call. CDR1 LNHDA and CDR2 SQIVND come from the germline V gene (reference sequence). Trimming took 1 base from V and 0 from J, leaving 6 bases between them. The CDR3 runs 14 residues. This CDR3 reads CASSIGRLNTEAFF. In DNA form, the CDR3 reads TGTGCCAGTAGTATAGGCAGACTGAACACTGAAGCTTTCTTT.

At least ten counts were recorded for this clonotype. The J gene is TRBJ2-2, the V gene TRBV7-9, with 10 bases that match TRBD1. J was trimmed by 5 bases and V by 3 bases; bases with no gene match: 3. Germline V gene sequence: CDR1 SEHNR, CDR2 FQNEAQ (reference sequence). The CDR3 covers 15 residues. The CDR3 region is CASSLTGGRTGELFF. The CDR3 region has the DNA TGTGCCAGCAGCTTGACAGGGGGCCGAACCGGGGAGCTGTTTTTT.

This clonotype appeared a few times. The chain employs TRBV5-1 and TRBJ2-2; no reliable D call. V was shortened by 3 bases and J by 3 bases, with 9 bases between the two germline ends. The CDR3 sequence is 14 residues long. Germline-derived CDR1 and CDR2 are SGHRS and YFSETQ. The CDR3 is CASSSRPDTGELFF. CDR3 DNA: TGCGCCAGCAGCTCCCGACCGGACACCGGGGAGCTGTTTTTT.

V and J are TRBV9 and TRBJ1-4; 10 bases fit TRBD1. The CDR3 extends over 15 amino acids. Germline CDR1 reads SGDLS; CDR2 reads YYNGEE. J was trimmed by 6 bases and V by 0 bases; bases with no gene match: 2. The CDR3 DNA is TGTGCCAGCAGCGTAGCCGGGACAGGGGATGAAAAACTGTTTTTT. This gives the protein CASSVAGTGDEKLFF. Full variable domain (rest looked up from reference TRBV9 and TRBJ1-4): DSGVTQTPKHLITATGQRVTLRCSPRSGDLSVYWYQQSLDQGLQFLIQYYNGEERAKGNILERFSAQQFPDLHSELNLSSLELGDSALYFCASSVAGTGDEKLFFGSGTQLSVL.

The rearrangement joins TRBV6-4 to TRBJ2-5, with 10 nucleotides matching TRBD2. V lost 9 bases, J lost 5 bases, and 9 bases stayed unmatched. CDR3 length: 14 residues. Germline CDR1 and CDR2: MRHNA and SNTAGT. CDR3 sequence (DNA): TGTGCCAGACCACCTAGCGGGAGATTGGAGACCCAGTACTTC. Translating gives CARPPSGRLETQYF.

This clonotype was seen repeatedly, ten times or more. This chain links TRBV7-9 with TRBJ2-1; D is perhaps TRBD2 (5 bases). Near its end, the DNA agrees better with TRBJ2-5, so the J call may be wrong. The CDR3 consists of 15 residues. Germline assignment: CDR1 SEHNR and CDR2 FQNEAQ (reference sequence). CDR3 amino acids: CASSPLSGIQETQYF. The DNA of the CDR3 is TGTGCCAGCAGCCCCCTGTCCGGGATCCAAGAGACCCAGTACTTC.

This clonotype came up a few times. The chain uses TRBV19 and TRBJ1-1; possibly TRBD1 for D (6 bases). CDR1 is LNHDA and CDR2 is SQIVND in the germline V gene (reference sequence). Trimming cost V 3 bases and J 6 bases, with 8 bases left between them. The CDR3 covers 12 residues. CDR3 sequence (DNA): TGTGCCAGTAGTATGACAGGCGCTGAAGCTTTCTTT. Protein: CASSMTGAEAFF.

This clonotype has at least ten counts. V and J are TRBV18 and TRBJ2-7; D ambiguous. Trimming removed 5 bases at V and 2 bases at J, with 19 bases between. CDR3 size: 16 residues. CDR1 and CDR2 (germline): KGHSH, LQKENI. The CDR3 loop reads CASSSFLGKGPYEQYF. The CDR3 coding sequence is TGTGCCAGCTCATCTTTCTTAGGGAAGGGCCCCTACGAGCAGTACTTC.

This clonotype was seen more than once but under ten times. The rearrangement uses TRBV3-1 and TRBJ1-5, with D uncertain. The CDR3 is 15 residues long. Germline-derived CDR1 and CDR2 are LGHDT and YNNKEL (reference sequence). Trimming cost V 4 bases and J 6 bases, with 16 bases left between them. In DNA, the CDR3 is TGTGCCAGCAGCCTCGGCCGAGAGCTTGCTCAGCCCCAGCATTTT. Encoded protein: CASSLGRELAQPQHF.

This clonotype has only a few counts. The CDR3 protein is CASSVGGRGPYEQYF. DNA for the CDR3: TGTGCCAGCAGCGTAGGAGGAAGGGGGCCCTACGAGCAGTACTTC. The J gene is TRBJ2-7, the V gene TRBV9, with 7 bases identical to TRBD1. Looked up from germline, CDR1 is SGDLS and CDR2 is YYNGEE. This CDR3 is built from 15 residues. V shed 0 bases and J 2 bases; nucleotides not matched to a gene: 5.

This clonotype showed up just a few times. This chain joins TRBV27 and TRBJ1-5; D possibly corresponds to TRBD1 (5 bases). Between the trimmed V and J ends, which lost 6 bases and 1 base, there was a span of 19 bases. There are 17 residues in the CDR3. Germline V gives CDR1 MNHEY, CDR2 SMNVEV (reference sequence). The CDR3, as DNA: TGTGCCAGCAGCCCAGCCCCGGGACTAACGAGCAATCAGCCCCAGCATTTT. Amino acids: CASSPAPGLTSNQPQHF.

This clonotype occurred many times. The chain employs TRBV2 and TRBJ2-6; 9 nucleotides match TRBD2. V shed 3 bases and J 1 base; nucleotides not matched to a gene: 7. There are 18 residues in the CDR3. Germline lookup yields CDR1 SNHLY and CDR2 FYNNEI. The CDR3, as DNA: TGTGCCAGCAGTGACGGGAGCGGGAGGCGGTCTGGGGCCAACGTCCTGACTTTC. Translating gives CASSDGSGRRSGANVLTF. The full variable domain, its missing parts supplied by reference TRBV2 and TRBJ2-6, is EPEVTQTPSHQVTQMGQEVILRCVPISNHLYFYWYRQILGQKVEFLVSFYNNEISEKSEIFDDQFSVERPDGSNFTLKIRSTKLEDSAMYFCASSDGSGRRSGANVLTFGAGSRLTVL.

At least ten counts were recorded for this clonotype. The chain carries TRBV10-2 and TRBJ2-7; no firm D call. This CDR3 is built from 15 residues. V was clipped by 4 bases and J by 2 bases, with 15 bases between them. CDR1 and CDR2 from the germline V gene are WSHSY and SAAADI. Written as DNA, the CDR3 is TGCGCCAGCAGTGCCCGGGCCAGCAGCACCTACGAGCAGTACTTC. It specifies CASSARASSTYEQYF.

This clonotype was counted many times. The chain employs TRBV30 and TRBJ2-1; no definite D call. The V end lost 2 bases, the J end lost 12 bases, and 8 bases lay between the germline ends. CDR3 length: 10 amino acids. Germline loops: CDR1 GTSNPN, CDR2 SVGIG (reference sequence). CDR3 bases: TGTGCCTGGAGTACGGTGGCGCAGTTCTTC. Residues: CAWSTVAQFF.

Many counts were recorded for this clonotype. The chain links TRBV12-3 or TRBV12-4 to TRBJ1-6; TRBD1 aligns across 12 bases. Unmatched junction bases numbered 7, after V lost 6 bases and J lost 10 bases. The CDR3 is made up of 15 amino acids. CDR3 bases: TGTGCCAGCAGGGGGACAGGGGGCTGGAGGTCACCCCTCCACTTT. Protein sequence: CASRGTGGWRSPLHF.

CDR3: CARRPRGYNTEAFF. CDR3 sequence (DNA): TGTGCTAGAAGACCCAGGGGGTACAACACTGAAGCTTTCTTT. The chain is built from TRBV30 and TRBJ1-1; 7 bases match TRBD1. This CDR3 region has 14 residues. Germline V lookup: CDR1 GTSNPN, CDR2 SVGIG (reference sequence).

Regarding this clonotype: A much larger clone lies one base from this, so it may be a read error. This chain connects TRBV7-9 to TRBJ1-1, with D possibly being TRBD1 (5 bases). This CDR3 contains 16 residues. The V gene's germline CDR1 is SEHNR and CDR2 FQNEAQ (reference sequence). The germline V and J ends were trimmed by 5 bases and 0 bases, with 16 bases remaining between them. The CDR3 region is CASSAPGRTMNTEAFF. The CDR3 region has the DNA TGTGCCAGCAGCGCCCCGGGACGGACCATGAACACTGAAGCTTTCTTT.

This clonotype was counted at least ten times. Its ends do not fully match the called genes, so a read error is possible. The CDR3 sequence: CASSLSPSYEQYF. As DNA, the CDR3 is TGTGCCAGCAGCTTATCGCCCTCCTACGAGCAGTACTTC. This sequence joins TRBV5-1 and TRBJ2-7; D is ambiguous. Germline CDR1 SGHRS, CDR2 YFSETQ. There are 13 residues in the CDR3.

V and J are TRBV29-1 and TRBJ2-7; 9 bases agree with TRBD1. The CDR3 is 15 residues long. V gave up 3 bases and J gave up 4 bases; unmatched junction bases: 10. Germline CDR1 and CDR2: SQVTM and ANQGSEA. In nucleotides, the CDR3 is TGCAGCGTTGACTCCGGGACAGGGAGTAGGTACGAGCAGTACTTC. Translating it yields CSVDSGTGSRYEQYF.

This clonotype has ten or more counts. This chain uses TRBV30 with TRBJ2-5, with 8 bases that match TRBD2. With 5 bases clipped from V and 5 bases from J, the junction kept 7 bases outside the gene matches. Germline V gene data show CDR1 as GTSNPN and CDR2 as SVGIG (reference sequence). This CDR3 contains 13 residues. The CDR3 DNA sequence: TGTGCCTGGGCCGGGACTAGAGGCGAGACCCAGTACTTC. This translates into CAWAGTRGETQYF.

This clonotype came up many times. The chain uses TRBV12-3 or TRBV12-4 and TRBJ1-4; 9 bases map to TRBD1. This CDR3 contains 15 residues. Trimming at V came to 6 bases and at J to 8 bases, leaving 10 bases not matched to a gene. The CDR3 DNA reads TGTGCCAGCAGCTTAAACAGGGGGCGCATCGAAAAACTGTTTTTT. It codes for CASSLNRGRIEKLFF.

The sample holds many counts of this clonotype. The genes are TRBV18 and TRBJ2-5; D is unclear. The CDR3 totals 15 residues. Per germline, CDR1 KGHSH and CDR2 LQKENI. V was pared by 2 bases and J by 5 bases, with 15 bases between. The CDR3 loop reads CASSPNRGVAETQYF. The CDR3 nucleotides read TGTGCCAGCTCACCAAACAGAGGCGTCGCGGAGACCCAGTACTTC.

This clonotype has a handful of counts. The rearrangement links TRBV20-1 to TRBJ1-5; possible D gene TRBD1, 5 bases. The CDR3 length is 14 residues. From germline, CDR1 is DFQATT and CDR2 SNEGSKA (reference sequence). V dropped 0 bases and J dropped 4 bases, with 10 bases sitting between them. CDR3 residues: CSARDAGTNQPQHF. CDR3 sequence (DNA): TGCAGTGCTAGAGATGCCGGGACTAATCAGCCCCAGCATTTT.

J is TRBJ1-1 and V is TRBV30; 12 positions agree with TRBD1. V was clipped by 5 bases and J by 2 bases; unmatched bases: 3. Germline CDR1 GTSNPN, CDR2 SVGIG (reference sequence). This CDR3 has 14 amino acids. The CDR3 DNA sequence: TGTGCCTGGGGGACAGGGGGCAGAAACACTGAAGCTTTCTTT. Protein sequence: CAWGTGGRNTEAFF.

This clonotype has a count of ten or more. The V gene is TRBV28, the J gene TRBJ1-1, with D possibly TRBD1 on 6 matching bases. Germline lookup yields CDR1 MDHEN and CDR2 SYDVKM. V was trimmed by 7 bases and J by 0 bases, leaving 24 bases between them. CDR3 length equals 18 residues. The CDR3 protein is CASTYVRGGVRLNTEAFF. CDR3 coding DNA: TGTGCCAGCACCTACGTGCGTGGGGGCGTGAGGTTGAACACTGAAGCTTTCTTT.